The next 17 T cell receptor beta chains were all read from a single sample in a study of Graves' ophthalmopathy and Graves' hyperthyroidism. RNA transcripts provided the template for amplifying TCR beta CDR3 regions. First-round RT-PCR used HTBI primers; second-round multiplex PCR followed. In TCRdb, the multiplex PCR reads were re-called with MiXCR into one record per CDR3 protein. The data show about 620,000 distinct CDR3 sequences, 22% seen once. Sequenced input: peripheral blood. The source of these receptors is a woman between 18 and 30 years old with stable Graves' hyperthyroidism. Some clones in this sample may be carry-over from other donors' samples.

The chain joins TRBV5-1 to TRBJ2-2, with TRBD2 as a possible D gene (7 bases). The germline V gene encodes CDR1 SGHRS and CDR2 YFSETQ. CDR3 length: 15 amino acids. Trimming left V 4 bases short and J 7 bases short, with 17 bases between. The CDR3 loop is CASSLEGGPGGELFF. DNA for the CDR3: TGCGCCAGCAGCCTAGAGGGGGGGCCCGGCGGGGAGCTGTTTTTT.

This clonotype was seen many times. The J gene is TRBJ2-7, the V gene TRBV12-3 or TRBV12-4; D unclear. The CDR3 runs 13 residues. V was shortened by 3 bases and J by 0 bases, with 6 bases between the two germline ends. This CDR3 reads CASSFALSYEQYF. The CDR3 DNA is TGTGCCAGCAGTTTTGCACTCTCCTACGAGCAGTACTTC.

In its sample, this clonotype was seen many times. The chain joins TRBV5-6 to TRBJ1-2, with D possibly TRBD1 on 5 matching bases. The CDR3 runs to 14 residues. Germline lookup yields CDR1 SGHDT and CDR2 YYEEEE. Trimming stripped 1 base from V and 8 bases from J, with 15 bases between. The CDR3 loop reads CASSLMPGREGYTF. As DNA, the CDR3 is TGTGCCAGCAGCTTGATGCCAGGGCGGGAAGGCTACACCTTC.

The sample holds a few counts of this clonotype. The J gene is TRBJ2-2, the V gene TRBV20-1, with TRBD2 as a possible D gene (6 bases). V lost 0 bases and J lost 3, with 14 bases in between. Germline V gene lookup returns CDR1 DFQATT and CDR2 SNEGSKA (reference sequence). This CDR3 is 16 amino acids long. DNA of the CDR3: TGCAGTGCTAGAGAACCGGGACTGGTATACACCGGGGAGCTGTTTTTT. This translates into CSAREPGLVYTGELFF.

This clonotype was counted at least ten times. The J gene is TRBJ1-2, the V gene TRBV20-1; D is possibly TRBD1 (5 bases). This CDR3 is 16 amino acids long. CDR1 and CDR2 (germline): DFQATT, SNEGSKA (reference sequence). The V and J ends lost 5 bases and 8 bases respectively, with 27 bases between them. CDR3: CSASDTILAAGMGYTF. Here the CDR3 DNA reads TGCAGTGCTTCGGACACCATCCTTGCCGCTGGAATGGGCTACACCTTC.

This clonotype has ten or more counts. The chain combines TRBV10-3 with TRBJ2-7; 8 bases match TRBD1. This CDR3 is 14 amino acids long. The junction had 7 bases not matched to a gene; V was cut back by 6 bases and J by 3 bases. Germline V gives CDR1 ENHRY, CDR2 SYGVKD. CDR3 protein: CAIRGQDGYYEQYF. The DNA for the CDR3 is TGTGCCATCAGGGGACAGGACGGATACTACGAGCAGTACTTC.

The J gene is TRBJ1-2, the V gene TRBV30; D is perhaps TRBD1 (6 bases). Trimming shortened V by 5 bases and J by 3 bases, and 13 bases separated the two germline ends. Germline CDR1 is GTSNPN and CDR2 is SVGIG (reference sequence). The CDR3 length is 13 residues. The chain's CDR3 is CAWQDSPDYGYTF. The CDR3 DNA sequence: TGTGCCTGGCAGGACAGTCCAGACTATGGCTACACCTTC.

At least ten counts were recorded for this clonotype. The chain is built from TRBV4-1 and TRBJ2-5, with 7 bases matching TRBD2. The CDR3 runs to 16 residues. The J segment lost 0 bases and the V segment lost 1 base, leaving 5 bases of the junction unmatched. In germline, CDR1 is MGHRA, CDR2 YSYEKL. CDR3 sequence (DNA): TGCGCCAGCAGCCAAGGGGGGGGGGAAGACCAAGAGACCCAGTACTTC. Its protein is CASSQGGGEDQETQYF.

A single count supports this clonotype. The chain couples TRBV7-8 to TRBJ1-5; D unresolved. The CDR3 is 15 amino acids. Per germline, CDR1 SGHVS and CDR2 FQNEAQ. V lost 0 bases, J lost 3 bases, and 9 bases lay in between. The CDR3 protein is CASSLASTNNQPQHF. For the CDR3, the DNA is TGTGCCAGCAGCTTAGCGTCGACTAACAATCAGCCCCAGCATTTT.

This clonotype was detected only once. This chain links TRBV19 with TRBJ2-2; D might be TRBD1 (6 bases). The V and J ends lost 4 bases and 2 bases respectively, with 11 bases between them. The CDR3 length is 15 residues. In germline, CDR1 is LNHDA, CDR2 SQIVND (reference sequence). The CDR3 is CASSTPGQNTGELFF. CDR3 sequence (DNA): TGTGCCAGTAGTACCCCGGGACAAAACACCGGGGAGCTGTTTTTT.

V and J are TRBV28 and TRBJ2-4, with D possibly TRBD2 on 5 matching bases. This CDR3 contains 16 residues. Germline values: CDR1 MDHEN, CDR2 SYDVKM. V was cut by 2 bases and J by 0 bases, with 11 bases left in between. The CDR3 DNA reads TGTGCCAGCAGTTTACGGAGGAGACAAGCCAAAAACATTCAGTACTTC. As protein: CASSLRRRQAKNIQYF.

This clonotype was observed at least ten times. This chain joins TRBV29-1 and TRBJ1-2; TRBD1 agrees at 10 bases. Germline V gives CDR1 SQVTM, CDR2 ANQGSEA. This CDR3 is built from 14 residues. The trim removed 7 bases at V and 1 base at J, leaving 6 bases unmatched. This chain's CDR3 is CSAKTGGGNYGYTF. The DNA of the CDR3 is TGCAGCGCAAAGACAGGGGGCGGTAACTATGGCTACACCTTC.

The gene calls are TRBV2 and TRBJ2-7; 7 bases are a match to TRBD1. The CDR3 spans 12 residues. The J segment lost 6 bases and the V segment lost 6 bases, leaving 5 bases of the junction unmatched. The germline gives CDR1 SNHLY, CDR2 FYNNEI. CDR3 amino acids: CASRPRGFEQYF. CDR3 in DNA: TGTGCCAGCAGACCCAGGGGGTTCGAGCAGTACTTC.

This clonotype was observed at least ten times. The chain links TRBV15 to TRBJ1-5; D unclear. Trimming removed 0 bases from V and 0 bases from J, with 15 bases in between. The germline CDR1 and CDR2 sequences are LNHNV and YYDKDF (reference sequence). This CDR3 has 18 amino acids. Here the CDR3 reads CATSRDRSAFLSNQPQHF. For the CDR3, the DNA is TGTGCCACCAGCAGAGATAGGTCGGCATTCCTTAGCAATCAGCCCCAGCATTTT.

This clonotype was found many times. The J gene is TRBJ2-7, the V gene TRBV6-4, with a possible D match to TRBD1 (6 bases). The CDR3 is 16 residues long. Trimming removed 2 bases at V and 2 bases at J, with 16 bases between. Germline V lookup: CDR1 MRHNA, CDR2 SNTAGT. CDR3 coding DNA: TGTGCCAGCAGTGACCCTGACAGGAGCTTCGCCTACGAGCAGTACTTC. Residues: CASSDPDRSFAYEQYF.

This clonotype was counted ten times or more. The chain recombines TRBV12-3 or TRBV12-4 with TRBJ1-1; D unclear. CDR3 size: 11 residues. V lost 7 bases and J 4 bases, leaving 7 bases between the germline ends. The CDR3: CASTPGTEAFF. As DNA, the CDR3 is TGTGCCAGCACCCCGGGCACTGAAGCTTTCTTT.

Many counts were recorded for this clonotype. The V and J genes are TRBV11-2 and TRBJ1-2; D possibly corresponds to TRBD1 (6 bases). V lost 5 bases and J lost 5, with 21 bases in between. This CDR3 contains 16 residues. Germline-derived CDR1 and CDR2 are SGHAT and FQNNGV. CDR3 protein: CASSNQLQGFRYGYTF. CDR3 nucleotides: TGTGCCAGCAGCAACCAACTACAGGGTTTCCGTTATGGCTACACCTTC.